This record covers a single T cell receptor (beta chain). Its cognate antigen has yet to be identified. Base qualities are not provided; no much larger clone lies one nucleotide away. This record belongs to a study of T cell responses to AZD1222 COVID-19 vaccine (dated by TCRdb to the early 2020s). For the wider study: AZD1222 recipients given second doses at about 4 weeks or at about 12 weeks were pooled, since spike-specific TCR depth and breadth were not found to differ between the two schedules. TCR sequencing was performed for 230 to 250 trial participants, of whom some 200 were given two doses of AZD1222 and some 26 were given two doses of MenACWY control vaccine. Enrollment into the trials was organized by age into subgroups of 18-55, 56-69 and 70-plus years, and those subgroups contained approximately 160, 26 and 62 TCR-sequenced participants, respectively.

The CDR3 regions of human TCRbeta chains were subjected to immunosequencing. Per the authors' processing: Repertoire TCRs were matched against a reference library of SARS-CoV-2-specific TCRs generated with the MIRA antigen-specificity platform. Breadth meant the fraction of unique TCRs that were SARS-CoV-2-associated, whereas depth meant the fraction of total T cells that were SARS-CoV-2-associated. Using the MIRA data, each spike-specific TCR was assigned both to the spike region to which the TCR was reactive and to a CD4 or CD8 class. Log10-transformed breadth and depth values were compared by one-way ANOVA with Sidak's multiple comparisons tests. As stored in TCRdb, this immuneACCESS dataset retains in-frame rearrangements with V and J assigned. A fraction of the clones does not appear; measured against another copy, unresolved V genes explain less than half of the discrepancy, and the remainder lacks a known reason. V and J calls and clone size follow that table, whereas D and trimming were derived from the DNA. In this sample the table shows roughly 120,000 clones, over 75% of which occur a single time. The ten largest clones represent 6% to 8% of the sample.

The CDR3 covers 14 residues, taking in both the cysteine and the phenylalanine. The read is trimmed to its CDR3 DNA, 42 bases read in frame from base 1. Per the germline V gene, SGHRS is the CDR1 and YFSETQ is the CDR2. Compared with germline, V lacks 4 bases and J lacks 3 bases; bases without a gene match: 6. This sample's time point label indicates: baseline before first vaccination. Vaccinee samples came from UK trials COV001 and COV002, including a single-blind randomized controlled phase 2/3 trial of AZD1222 (ChAdOx1 nCoV-19) in healthy adults. For TCRbeta chain sequencing, PBMC samples from trial participants were taken at day 0 and at day 28 after the second dose. Overall results and qualifications from the work: Because no day 14 peak-response samples were available, the repertoires could be characterized only after the peak T cell response. Vaccine-associated CD4 TCRs spanned the whole spike protein, with dominant responses in regions 160-218 and 743-854. In the small 56-69-year group, the increase in depth fell short of significance, most likely because of low power. Conclusions about previously exposed vaccinees were limited because only a handful of AZD1222 recipients were SARS-CoV-2 seropositive at baseline. Epitopes outside the regions mutated in the B.1.351 and B.1.1.7 variants were reportedly recognized by nearly half of the unique spike-specific TCRs. Most participants were white British and females outnumbered males, and the authors suggested that clonal diversity may have been underestimated. After two AZD1222 doses, spike-specific TCR breadth and depth were significantly higher than at day 0 and than in MenACWY recipients.

The sequence joins TRBV5-1 to TRBJ1-2, with TRBD1 identical over 7 junction bases. Sequencing was performed on peripheral blood, taken on day 0 of AZD1222 vaccination. The sequence derives from an adult in good health. The CDR3 is CASSQTQGDYGYTF. The DNA sequence follows: TGCGCCAGCAGCCAAACCCAGGGGGACTATGGCTACACCTTC.